The 27 T cell receptor beta chains presented below share a single source sample, sequenced in a study of control samples from healthy donors and cancer patients. TCRdb's copy holds only in-frame clones and misses some; the assay was immunoSEQ multiplex PCR. The sample lists about 230,000 clones, about 80% seen once, with about 14% in the top ten. The source material was PBMCs. These receptors all come from a woman aged 55-69 years with lung cancer.

The chain combines TRBV9 with TRBJ1-1; D ambiguous. Per the germline V gene, CDR1 is SGDLS and CDR2 is YYNGEE. The CDR3 sequence is 14 residues long. Deletions cut 0 bases from V and 4 bases from J, with 10 bases between. CDR3 loop: CASSVAPGSTEAFF. Written as DNA, the CDR3 is TGTGCCAGCAGCGTAGCACCGGGGAGCACTGAAGCTTTCTTT.

The chain links TRBV21-1 to TRBJ1-1. TRBV21-1 has pseudogene status. The CDR3 extends over 15 amino acids. The CDR3 loop reads CASSRVGGYDTEAFF. For the CDR3, the DNA is TGTGCCAGCAGCCGAGTGGGGGGGTATGACACTGAAGCTTTCTTT.

The chain is built from TRBV19 and TRBJ1-1, with TRBD1 identical over 9 bases. This CDR3 has 13 residues. The germline gives CDR1 LNHDA, CDR2 SQIVND (reference sequence). V lost 6 bases and J lost 6; bases outside the gene matches: 5. DNA for the CDR3: TGTGCCAGTAGCGGACAGGGGACGTCTGAAGCTTTCTTT. This codes for CASSGQGTSEAFF.

V is TRBV7-3 and J is TRBJ2-7; perhaps TRBD1 as D (5 bases). V lost 1 base, J lost 2 bases, and 15 bases lay in between. The CDR3 runs 16 residues. Germline lookup yields CDR1 SGHTA and CDR2 FQGTGA. This CDR3 is CASSLSLPTGPYEQYF. CDR3 sequence (DNA): TGTGCCAGCAGCTTAAGCCTCCCTACAGGACCCTACGAGCAGTACTTC. Supplemented by reference TRBV7-3 and TRBJ2-7, the full variable domain reads GAGVSQTPSNKVTEKGKYVELRCDPISGHTALYWYRQSLGQGPEFLIYFQGTGAADDSGLPNDRFFAVRPEGSVSTLKIQRTERGDSAVYLCASSLSLPTGPYEQYFGPGTRLTVT.

V gene TRBV28 combines with J gene TRBJ2-1, with 7 nucleotides matching TRBD2. Looked up from germline, CDR1 is MDHEN and CDR2 is SYDVKM. Trimming cost V 6 bases and J 2 bases; bases outside gene matches: 10. The CDR3 loop spans 16 amino acids. CDR3: CASRLRTSVTYNEQFF. CDR3 bases: TGTGCCAGCAGGCTCCGAACTAGCGTTACCTACAATGAGCAGTTCTTC.

This clone was counted once. V and J are TRBV6-5 and TRBJ2-6, with D perhaps given as TRBD1 or TRBD2 (6 bases each). Germline-derived CDR1 and CDR2 are MNHEY and SVGAGI. The CDR3 consists of 15 residues. Trimming took off 4 bases at V and 3 bases at J, with 10 bases between the two ends. The CDR3 spells CASSSGGLGANVLTF. The DNA for the CDR3 is TGTGCCAGCAGTTCCGGGGGCCTTGGGGCCAACGTCCTGACTTTC.

This chain links TRBV12-5 with TRBJ1-2; the D gene is possibly TRBD1 (6 bases). CDR3 length: 15 residues. The germline V gene encodes CDR1 LGHNT and CDR2 FRNRAP. V gave up 1 base and J gave up 5 bases, with 14 bases separating them. The CDR3 here is CASGLALLGGYGYTF. CDR3 nucleotides: TGTGCTAGTGGTTTGGCCCTTCTAGGGGGTTATGGCTACACCTTC. Based on the CDR3 plus reference TRBV12-5 and TRBJ1-2, the full variable domain is DARVTQTPRHKVTEMGQEVTMRCQPILGHNTVFWYRQTMMQGLELLAYFRNRAPLDDSGMPKDRFSAEMPDATLATLKIQPSEPRDSAVYFCASGLALLGGYGYTFGSGTRLTVV.

The genes are TRBV5-1 and TRBJ2-5; no reliable D call. This CDR3 contains 15 residues. Trimming took off 1 base at V and 2 bases at J, with 12 bases between the two ends. Per germline, CDR1 SGHRS and CDR2 YFSETQ. For the CDR3, the DNA is TGCGCCAGCAGCTTGAATGGGGTTGGGCAAGAGACCCAGTACTTC. Amino acid sequence: CASSLNGVGQETQYF.

The chain recombines TRBV5-1 with TRBJ2-7; D perhaps matches TRBD1 (5 bases). Germline V gene sequence: CDR1 SGHRS, CDR2 YFSETQ. This CDR3 is built from 14 residues. V shed 2 bases and J shed 3 bases, with 12 bases lying between them. This chain's CDR3 is CASSLGHRDYEQYF. CDR3 sequence (DNA): TGCGCCAGCAGCTTAGGACACCGAGACTACGAGCAGTACTTC. The entire variable domain, with the rest obtained from reference TRBV5-1 and TRBJ2-7, is as follows: KAGVTQTPRYLIKTRGQQVTLSCSPISGHRSVSWYQQTPGQGLQFLFEYFSETQRNKGNFPGRFSGRQFSNSRSEMNVSTLELGDSALYLCASSLGHRDYEQYFGPGTRLTVT.

The V and J genes are TRBV27 and TRBJ2-5; D remains unclear. Germline lookup yields CDR1 MNHEY and CDR2 SMNVEV (reference sequence). The V gene lost 5 bases and the J gene lost 5 bases, with 9 bases spanning the gap. CDR3 length: 12 residues. CDR3 amino acids: CASSPSRETQYF. The CDR3 coding sequence is TGTGCCAGCAGTCCTTCTCGGGAGACCCAGTACTTC.

The chain links TRBV1 to TRBJ2-1; the tabulated D call, TRBD1, remains unverified against the DNA. TRBV1 is a documented pseudogene. The CDR3 length is 13 residues. CDR3 nucleotides: TGCACCAGCAGCCCAGGGGCCAACAATGAGCAGTTCTTC. This codes for CTSSPGANNEQFF.

V is TRBV2 and J is TRBJ2-7; no definite D call. CDR3 length: 12 amino acids. Germline values: CDR1 SNHLY, CDR2 FYNNEI. V was cut by 6 bases and J by 5 bases, with 11 bases left in between. CDR3 region: CASRERSDEQYF. The CDR3 nucleotides are TGTGCCAGCAGGGAGAGGAGCGACGAGCAGTACTTC.

Only one count was recorded for this clone. Other DNA variants within this sample encode the same CDR3. This sequence joins TRBV27 and TRBJ2-7; 7 positions match TRBD2. V trimming: 2 bases; J trimming: 4 bases; junction bases outside the gene matches: 5. Germline V gene lookup returns CDR1 MNHEY and CDR2 SMNVEV (reference sequence). CDR3 length equals 14 residues. The CDR3 DNA reads TGTGCCAGCAGTTTAGTGGGAGGGCCGTACGAGCAGTACTTC. Amino acids: CASSLVGGPYEQYF.

CDR3 sequence reads: CASSWETGFVTEAFF. The DNA of the CDR3 is TGTGCCAGCAGCTGGGAGACAGGGTTCGTCACTGAAGCTTTCTTT. The chain joins TRBV5-6 to TRBJ1-1; 7 bases agree with TRBD1. The CDR3 runs to 15 residues. After removal of 3 bases from V and 4 bases from J, the junction contained 9 bases not matched to a gene. Germline V gives CDR1 SGHDT, CDR2 YYEEEE.

This chain links TRBV5-1 with TRBJ1-3; 9 nucleotides agree with TRBD1. Germline CDR1 and CDR2: SGHRS and YFSETQ. The CDR3 loop spans 18 amino acids. Unmatched junction bases numbered 8, after V lost 1 base and J lost 0 bases. CDR3 residues: CASSLTLGQGTSGNTIYF. DNA of the CDR3: TGCGCCAGCAGCTTGACCCTCGGACAGGGGACCTCTGGAAACACCATATATTTT.

The chain links TRBV2 to TRBJ1-2; D might be TRBD1 (6 bases). The length of the CDR3 is 14 residues. Germline assignment: CDR1 SNHLY and CDR2 FYNNEI. V was clipped by 4 bases and J by 6 bases, with 15 bases between them. CDR3: CASSGTRGVHGYTF. DNA for the CDR3: TGTGCCAGCAGTGGAACAAGGGGGGTACATGGCTACACCTTC.

This chain joins TRBV7-9 and TRBJ2-5; D may be TRBD1 or TRBD2 (6 bases each). Between the trimmed V and J ends, which lost 5 bases and 5 bases, there was a span of 18 bases. CDR3 size: 15 residues. Germline CDR1 SEHNR, CDR2 FQNEAQ (reference sequence). CDR3 sequence reads: CASSHPRGARETQYF. CDR3 DNA sequence: TGTGCCAGCAGCCACCCAAGGGGGGCACGGGAGACCCAGTACTTC.

The V and J genes are TRBV4-1 and TRBJ2-1, with TRBD2 identical over 9 bases. Losses at the gene ends were 3 bases for V and 8 bases for J; bases not matched to a gene: 8. Germline loops: CDR1 MGHRA, CDR2 YSYEKL. The CDR3 totals 15 residues. The CDR3 here is CASSHGTSTGDEQFF. The CDR3 nucleotides read TGCGCCAGCAGCCATGGGACTAGCACCGGCGATGAGCAGTTCTTC.

V is TRBV6-1 and J is TRBJ2-4; possibly TRBD1 or TRBD2 for D (6 bases each). With 3 bases removed from V and 1 base from J, the gap between germline ends came to 19 bases. Germline V gene lookup returns CDR1 MNHNS and CDR2 SASEGT. The CDR3 covers 18 residues. The CDR3 DNA is TGTGCCAGCAGTGACCCGGGCCAGGGGAGGATCGCCAAAAACATTCAGTACTTC. This encodes CASSDPGQGRIAKNIQYF.

V usage is TRBV5-5 and J usage is TRBJ1-5; D not resolved. Germline V gene data show CDR1 as SGHKS and CDR2 as YYEKEE (reference sequence). The CDR3 consists of 13 residues. V lost 4 bases and J lost 4, with 9 bases in between. CDR3 DNA sequence: TGTGCCAGCAGCCCTTCCGGAAATCAGCCCCAGCATTTT. It translates to CASSPSGNQPQHF.

The genes are TRBV5-8 and TRBJ2-3; D perhaps matches TRBD2 (6 bases). CDR1 and CDR2 (germline): SGHTS, YDEGEE. V lost 2 bases and J 4 bases, leaving 14 bases between the germline ends. This CDR3 is built from 15 residues. The CDR3 coding sequence is TGTGCCAGCAGCTTCGGGACTCTGGGGGCAGATACGCAGTATTTT. Encoded protein: CASSFGTLGADTQYF.

This sequence joins TRBV7-3 and TRBJ2-2; D is possibly TRBD2 (6 bases). Looked up from germline, CDR1 is SGHTA and CDR2 is FQGTGA. This CDR3 contains 17 residues. The V end was cut by 0 bases, the J end by 4 bases, with 15 bases between. CDR3 DNA sequence: TGTGCCAGCAGCTTAACGGCAGGAGGGGTGGGCACCGGGGAGCTGTTTTTT. This codes for CASSLTAGGVGTGELFF.

The V call is TRBV6-2 or TRBV6-3, the J call TRBJ1-1; D gene ambiguous. There are 13 residues in the CDR3. Deletions cut 2 bases from V and 7 bases from J, with 11 bases between. The germline V gene encodes CDR1 MNHEY and CDR2 SVGEGT. CDR3 sequence: CASSYDSTVEAFF. The CDR3, as DNA: TGTGCCAGCAGTTACGATAGCACAGTTGAAGCTTTCTTT.

This chain connects TRBV30 to TRBJ2-3; D gene ambiguous. The germline V gene has CDR1 GTSNPN and CDR2 SVGIG (reference sequence). This CDR3 contains 15 residues. V lost 2 bases and J 1 base, leaving 13 bases between the germline ends. Here the CDR3 DNA reads TGTGCCTGGAGTCGCCTCTCCGGACGCACAGATACGCAGTATTTT. Translating gives CAWSRLSGRTDTQYF.

The CDR3 sequence is CASSIRRRGTTNYGYTF. The CDR3 DNA reads as TGTGCCAGTAGTATCCGGCGGCGGGGGACGACTAACTATGGCTACACCTTC. J is TRBJ1-2 and V is TRBV19; TRBD1 might be the D (5 bases). The germline V gene encodes CDR1 LNHDA and CDR2 SQIVND (reference sequence). CDR3 length equals 17 residues. Trimming pared 3 bases from V and 0 bases from J, leaving 17 bases between.

A single count supports this clone. The chain is built from TRBV9 and TRBJ1-2; maybe TRBD1 (5 bases). Germline loops: CDR1 SGDLS, CDR2 YYNGEE. The CDR3 runs to 14 residues. V was shortened by 0 bases and J by 7 bases, with 13 bases between the two germline ends. Written as DNA, the CDR3 is TGTGCCAGCAGCGTAGTTTCGAGGGGAACTGGCTACACCTTC. Translation gives CASSVVSRGTGYTF.

This clone has a single count. The chain has TRBV2 and TRBJ1-1; D is unclear. Trimming pared 0 bases from V and 6 bases from J, leaving 11 bases between. Germline V gene sequence: CDR1 SNHLY, CDR2 FYNNEI. This CDR3 has 14 residues. Written as DNA, the CDR3 is TGTGCCAGCAGTGAAGCGCTTCCAGGTGCTGAAGCTTTCTTT. Amino acids: CASSEALPGAEAFF.